A single sample is the source of the 23 T cell receptor beta chains below, sequenced in a study of T-cell memory formation after mild COVID-19. TCRdb passed the 5' RACE reads through MiXCR, listing each CDR3 protein once. The table has around 390,000 distinct CDR3 sequences, roughly 15% seen once; the top ten hold around a fifth. Source material: PBMCs or a T cell subset sorted from them (not recorded which). These receptors all come from a man between 18 and 29 years old who had mild COVID-19 (a few samples of this study predate the infection). Cell type and time point are not known.

The chain is built from TRBV2 and TRBJ2-3; 7 bases line up with TRBD1. Losses at the gene ends were 2 bases for V and 5 bases for J; bases not matched to a gene: 10. The germline CDR1 and CDR2 sequences are SNHLY and FYNNEI. The CDR3 has 16 amino acids. The CDR3, as DNA: TGTGCCAGCAGTGAACTAACAGGGGCCGCCGAAGATACGCAGTATTTT. Translating gives CASSELTGAAEDTQYF. The whole variable domain, filled in from reference TRBV2 and TRBJ2-3, reads EPEVTQTPSHQVTQMGQEVILRCVPISNHLYFYWYRQILGQKVEFLVSFYNNEISEKSEIFDDQFSVERPDGSNFTLKIRSTKLEDSAMYFCASSELTGAAEDTQYFGPGTRLTVL.

The rearrangement links TRBV6-5 to TRBJ2-1; D perhaps matches TRBD2 (6 bases). The germline V gene has CDR1 MNHEY and CDR2 SVGAGI. Trimming left V 5 bases short and J 4 bases short, with 15 bases between. CDR3 size: 15 residues. This CDR3 is CASSKGGRRYNEQFF. In DNA, the CDR3 is TGTGCCAGCAGTAAGGGAGGACGGAGGTACAATGAGCAGTTCTTC.

This chain links TRBV6-5 with TRBJ2-1; D unclear. The CDR3 contains 14 residues. Per the germline V gene, CDR1 is MNHEY and CDR2 is SVGAGI. V was shortened by 4 bases and J by 8 bases, with 15 bases between the two germline ends. As DNA, the CDR3 is TGTGCCAGCAGTTTGATGGCTTGGGCAGATGAGCAGTTCTTC. Translated, it gives CASSLMAWADEQFF.

This clonotype was seen a few times. This chain connects TRBV7-2 to TRBJ2-3; 15 bases align to TRBD2. The CDR3 has 17 residues. Germline CDR1 and CDR2: SGHTA and FQGNSA. V lost 5 bases and J lost 4; bases outside the gene matches: 7. The DNA for the CDR3 is TGTGCCAGCAGCCGGACTAGCGGGGGGGCGGGGGCAGATACGCAGTATTTT. The encoded protein is CASSRTSGGAGADTQYF.

The V and J genes are TRBV12-3 or TRBV12-4 and TRBJ1-5, with D perhaps matching TRBD1 (6 bases). This CDR3 has 14 amino acids. V lost 2 bases, J lost 6 bases, and 11 bases lay in between. CDR3 bases: TGTGCCAGCAGTTTAACAGGGTTGACTCAGCCCCAGCATTTT. It encodes CASSLTGLTQPQHF.

A few counts support this clonotype. The chain combines TRBV14 with TRBJ2-1, with 9 bases aligning to TRBD1. V was pared by 4 bases and J by 9 bases, with 13 bases of the junction left unmatched. The length of the CDR3 is 16 residues. The V gene's germline CDR1 is SGHDN and CDR2 FVKESK. CDR3 DNA: TGTGCCAGCAGCCTCGGTTACGGGACAGGGTTCGTTGAGCAGTTCTTC. Protein: CASSLGYGTGFVEQFF.

V and J are TRBV23-1 and TRBJ2-7, with a tentative D call TRBD1 (5 bases). Being an ORF, TRBV23-1 has a function that is uncertain. The CDR3 loop spans 11 amino acids. V was cut by 11 bases and J by 5 bases, with 13 bases left in between. The CDR3 here is CALKTVDEQYV. CDR3 nucleotides: TGCGCCCTGAAGACAGTCGACGAGCAGTACGTC.

As to this clonotype: At one end the junction does not follow the germline gene, possibly because of a read error. V and J are TRBV4-1 and TRBJ2-2, with 8 positions matching TRBD1. CDR3 length equals 13 residues. CDR1 and CDR2 from the germline V gene are MGHRA and YSYEKL. CDR3 sequence: CASGQGAIGELFF. CDR3 in DNA: TGCGCCAGCGGCCAGGGGGCTATCGGGGAGCTGTTTTTT.

This clonotype was counted a few times. CDR3 amino acids: CASSPQGLVQYF. In DNA, the CDR3 is TGTGCCAGCAGCCCACAGGGTTTAGTTCAGTACTTC. V usage is TRBV7-8 and J usage is TRBJ2-4; D perhaps matches TRBD1 (6 bases). The germline V gene has CDR1 SGHVS and CDR2 FQNEAQ. Trimming stripped 5 bases from V and 11 bases from J, with 13 bases between. This CDR3 is built from 12 residues.

In this sample, this clonotype turned up a few times. The rearrangement links TRBV4-3 to TRBJ1-1, with D unresolved. CDR3 length equals 16 residues. Trimming removed 0 bases at V and 0 bases at J, with 11 bases between. The germline V gene encodes CDR1 LGHNA and CDR2 YSLEER. CDR3 in DNA: TGCGCCAGCAGCCAAGAAGGAGGCGGCGTGAACACTGAAGCTTTCTTT. This sequence encodes CASSQEGGGVNTEAFF.

In this sample, this clonotype turned up a few times. The V call is TRBV20-1, the J call TRBJ2-7, with 13 bases fitting TRBD2. This CDR3 has 16 amino acids. With V trimmed by 3 bases and J by 1 base, 6 bases remained unmatched. Germline V gene sequence: CDR1 DFQATT, CDR2 SNEGSKA (reference sequence). In DNA, the CDR3 is TGCAGTGCTAGGCCCCTGACTAGCGGGAGGTCCTACGAGCAGTACTTC. Translating it yields CSARPLTSGRSYEQYF.

The CDR3 DNA follows: TGCGCCAGCAGCCAACGTACAGGCCGACCTTCCTACGAGCAGTACTTC. Its translation: CASSQRTGRPSYEQYF. V and J are TRBV4-3 and TRBJ2-7, with D possibly matching TRBD1 (5 bases). This CDR3 is 16 amino acids long. Germline V CDR1 and CDR2: LGHNA, YSLEER. V lost 2 bases and J 1 base, leaving 15 bases between the germline ends.

This clonotype was counted between two and nine times. The V and J genes are TRBV6-5 and TRBJ2-1, with 7 bases aligning to TRBD2. CDR3 length: 15 amino acids. CDR1 and CDR2 from the germline V gene are MNHEY and SVGAGI. Trimming took 0 bases from V and 7 from J; bases not matched to a gene: 6. CDR3 coding DNA: TGTGCCAGCAGTTACTCGTTGGGAGGGTGGAATGAGCAGTTCTTC. This codes for CASSYSLGGWNEQFF.

The rearrangement joins TRBV21-1 to TRBJ2-7; TRBD1 reflects the table's D call only, with no check against the DNA. TRBV21-1 is described as a pseudogene. The CDR3 runs 13 residues. The CDR3 here is CANHHRDPYEQYV. In nucleotides, the CDR3 is TGTGCCAACCACCACAGGGACCCCTACGAGCAGTACGTC.

The gene calls are TRBV7-2 and TRBJ1-2; D not resolved. Trimming stripped 5 bases from V and 4 bases from J, with 14 bases between. CDR1 is SGHTA and CDR2 is FQGNSA in the germline V gene. This CDR3 is built from 14 residues. CDR3: CASSDRGRTYGYTF. The CDR3 region has the DNA TGTGCCAGCAGCGATAGAGGGCGGACCTATGGCTACACCTTC. The whole variable domain, filled in from reference TRBV7-2 and TRBJ1-2, reads GAGVSQSPSNKVTEKGKDVELRCDPISGHTALYWYRQSLGQGLEFLIYFQGNSAPDKSGLPSDRFSAERTGGSVSTLTIQRTQQEDSAVYLCASSDRGRTYGYTFGSGTRLTVV.

This sequence joins TRBV6-4 and TRBJ2-3; 7 positions agree with TRBD2. The CDR3 contains 15 residues. Germline V gives CDR1 MRHNA, CDR2 SNTAGT. V lost 2 bases, J lost 1 base, and 3 bases stayed unmatched. In DNA form, the CDR3 reads TGTGCCAGCAGTGACGGGGCGGGGGGCACAGATACGCAGTATTTT. Amino acid sequence: CASSDGAGGTDTQYF.

Remarks on this clonotype: A much larger clone sits a single nucleotide away, making a read error possible. V and J are TRBV4-1 and TRBJ2-5; D unresolved. The CDR3 is 13 amino acids. V was cut by 4 bases and J by 1 base, with 7 bases left in between. Germline V gene lookup returns CDR1 MGHRA and CDR2 YSYEKL. DNA for the CDR3: TGCGCCAGCAGCCGATGCACCCAAGAGACCCAGTACTTC. It encodes CASSRCTQETQYF.

The chain recombines TRBV6-5 with TRBJ1-2, with a weak D call TRBD1 (6 bases). The V gene's germline CDR1 is MNHEY and CDR2 SVGAGI. Trimming left V 5 bases short and J 2 bases short, with 15 bases between. The CDR3 is 15 amino acids. The CDR3 bases are TGTGCCAGCAGTCCGAGGCGGACAGTCAACTATGGCTACACCTTC. Translation gives CASSPRRTVNYGYTF.

This clonotype turned up a few times. This rearrangement joins TRBV7-6 to TRBJ2-7; D ambiguous. V lost 6 bases and J 0 bases, leaving 12 bases between the germline ends. The CDR3 has 14 amino acids. Germline V gene lookup returns CDR1 SGHVS and CDR2 FNYEAQ. In DNA form, the CDR3 reads TGTGCCAGCAGTGTCGGGCAAAGCTCCTACGAGCAGTACTTC. It encodes CASSVGQSSYEQYF.

This clonotype was seen many times. This rearrangement joins TRBV20-1 to TRBJ2-5; the match to TRBD2 covers 10 bases. The CDR3 is 16 amino acids. J lost 2 bases, V lost 5 bases, and 11 bases had no gene match. Germline CDR1 reads DFQATT; CDR2 reads SNEGSKA (reference sequence). The CDR3 nucleotides read TGCAGTGCTCGCGGGACTAGCGTATCGTGGCAAGAGACCCAGTACTTC. It specifies CSARGTSVSWQETQYF.

This clonotype was picked up a small number of times. The V call is TRBV5-5, the J call TRBJ2-5; TRBD2 might be the D (5 bases). The germline V gene has CDR1 SGHKS and CDR2 YYEKEE (reference sequence). Trimming took 4 bases from V and 4 from J, leaving 14 bases between them. This CDR3 has 14 amino acids. The CDR3 loop is CASSPGLSGETQYF. CDR3 coding DNA: TGTGCCAGCAGCCCAGGACTGTCCGGAGAGACCCAGTACTTC.

The chain employs TRBV19 and TRBJ2-1; 7 positions agree with TRBD1. Germline V gene data show CDR1 as LNHDA and CDR2 as SQIVND (reference sequence). The CDR3 is made up of 14 amino acids. The V gene end was trimmed by 5 bases and the J gene end by 5 bases; junction bases not matched to a gene: 6. The CDR3 sequence is CASSLRDRDNEQFF. The CDR3 DNA is TGTGCCAGTAGTCTCCGGGACAGAGACAATGAGCAGTTCTTC.

The genes are TRBV30 and TRBJ1-2; 9 bases are a match to TRBD1. Looked up from germline, CDR1 is GTSNPN and CDR2 is SVGIG (reference sequence). V lost 0 bases and J lost 7; bases outside the gene matches: 3. CDR3 size: 13 residues. CDR3 bases: TGTGCCTGGAGTGTACAGGGGGCGATTGGCTACACCTTC. The encoded protein is CAWSVQGAIGYTF.